Listed below are T cell receptor beta chains from one sample, sequenced in a study of blood T cells in healthy people across ages. TCRdb used MiXCR to reprocess the 5' RACE reads, holding one entry per CDR3 protein. The sample yields roughly 800,000 distinct CDR3 sequences, roughly 26% seen once. This sample was also put to use in a study of T cells of mothers and their children.

The sample taken for sequencing was blood. The receptors were sampled from a boy between 5 and 17 years old in good health. The CDR3 runs from the conserved cysteine through the conserved F or W. A D gene is named only where the DNA matches it firmly. Size is stated for part of the rows, as once, few or many counts, or as a class when the clone is expanded.

clone size	V gene	D gene	J gene	CDR3 protein	CDR3 DNA
.	TRBV11-2	TRBD1	TRBJ2-5	CASSSDRDETQYF	TGTGCCAGCAGCTCAGACAGGGACGAGACCCAGTACTTC
.	TRBV12-3/TRBV12-4	.	TRBJ2-5	CASSLLGGPKETQYF	TGTGCCAGCAGTTTATTGGGGGGGCCAAAAGAGACCCAGTACTTC
few	TRBV6-5	.	TRBJ1-6	CASSYRGVSPLHF	TGTGCCAGCAGTTACCGGGGGGTCTCACCCCTCCACTTT
many	TRBV9	TRBD1	TRBJ2-5	CASSVGTGGAETQYF	TGTGCCAGCAGCGTAGGGACAGGGGGCGCGGAGACCCAGTACTTC
few	TRBV20-1	.	TRBJ2-7	CSAGDLDYEQYF	TGCAGTGCTGGGGATCTAGACTACGAGCAGTACTTC
few	TRBV12-3/TRBV12-4	TRBD1	TRBJ1-4	CASREGPGGNEKLFF	TGTGCCAGCAGGGAGGGACCAGGGGGAAATGAAAAACTGTTTTTT
.	TRBV4-1	TRBD1	TRBJ2-5	CASSLQDRGQETQYF	TGCGCCAGCAGCCTCCAGGACAGGGGACAAGAGACCCAGTACTTC
.	TRBV15	.	TRBJ2-7	CATSREIRTLTSYEQYF	TGTGCCACCAGCAGAGAGATAAGGACACTGACCTCCTACGAGCAGTACTTC
few	TRBV13	.	TRBJ2-6	CAMGVGPGANVLTF	TGTGCCATGGGTGTTGGTCCTGGGGCCAACGTCCTGACTTTC
few	TRBV5-1	.	TRBJ2-5	CASSLAVVGQETQYF	TGCGCCAGCAGCTTGGCCGTCGTAGGCCAAGAGACCCAGTACTTC
few	TRBV29-1	.	TRBJ2-5	CSGGTVETQYF	TGCAGCGGGGGTACCGTGGAGACCCAGTACTTC
few	TRBV5-1	.	TRBJ2-6	CASSLATGANVLTF	TGCGCCAGCAGCTTGGCTACTGGGGCCAACGTCCTGACTTTC
few	TRBV10-3	.	TRBJ1-5	CAISELPGTGGYSNQPQHF	TGTGCCATCAGTGAACTCCCCGGGACCGGGGGATATAGCAATCAGCCCCAGCATTTT
.	TRBV7-9	.	TRBJ2-6	CASSLVGGPGANVLTF	TGTGCCAGCAGCTTAGTTGGGGGCCCTGGGGCCAACGTCCTGACTTTC
few	TRBV9	.	TRBJ2-1	CASSVEGQSHNEQFF	TGTGCCAGCAGCGTGGAGGGACAATCCCACAATGAGCAGTTCTTC
.	TRBV28	.	TRBJ2-5	CATLLGVKQETQYF	TGTGCCACTTTGCTCGGGGTGAAACAAGAGACCCAGTACTTC
few	TRBV2	.	TRBJ2-5	CASSAGTQYF	TGTGCCAGCAGTGCCGGGACCCAGTACTTC
.	TRBV4-1	.	TRBJ2-1	CASSQPTRRYEQFF	TGCGCCAGCAGCCAACCGACTAGGCGTTACGAGCAGTTCTTC
.	TRBV27	.	TRBJ2-7	CASSFGRGDSYEQYF	TGTGCCAGCAGTTTTGGCAGGGGGGACTCCTACGAGCAGTACTTC
few	TRBV5-1	.	TRBJ2-1	CASRGGPYPVSEQFF	TGCGCCAGCAGAGGGGGACCCTACCCAGTGTCTGAGCAGTTCTTC
.	TRBV3-1	.	TRBJ2-3	CASSQDDFSQYF	TGTGCCAGCAGCCAAGATGATTTTTCGCAGTATTTT
few	TRBV6-5	TRBD1	TRBJ2-4	CASQGAPDIQYF	TGTGCCAGCCAGGGGGCACCGGACATTCAGTACTTC
.	TRBV10-3	.	TRBJ2-7	CAISRQDAYEQYF	TGTGCCATAAGTAGACAAGATGCGTACGAGCAGTACTTC
.	TRBV9	.	TRBJ2-7	CASSPHLSYEQYF	TGTGCCAGCAGCCCCCACCTCTCCTACGAGCAGTACTTC
few	TRBV12-3/TRBV12-4	.	TRBJ1-4	CASSPGTGNRATNEKLFF	TGTGCCAGCAGTCCCGGGACTGGTAACCGCGCAACTAATGAAAAACTGTTTTTT
few	TRBV7-7	.	TRBJ2-3	CASSFGRGDTQYF	TGTGCCAGCAGCTTTGGCAGGGGAGATACGCAGTATTTT